This T cell receptor beta chain derives from a study of tumor and adjacent non-tumor tissue in lung cancer. Germline lookup yields CDR1 MDHEN and CDR2 SYDVKM. The CDR3 sequence is 17 residues long. With respect to this clonotype: Being one base from a much bigger clone, this may be a read error.

A modified ARM-PCR protocol with three rounds of nested PCR amplified TCRbeta. TCRdb re-called the multiplex PCR reads with MiXCR, one entry per CDR3 protein. Of over 80,000 distinct CDR3 sequences detected, 80% appear once; the ten largest clones hold around 30%. This sample's RNA came from whole unsorted tissue. This non-tumor lung sample came from over 3 cm beyond the tumor edge. The sequence came from a man between 60 and 75 years old with small cell lung cancer. The sequencing input was distant non-tumor lung tissue. The chain joins TRBV28 to TRBJ2-5; 8 nucleotides align to TRBD2. Written as DNA, the CDR3 is TGTGCCAGCAATTTACCGGGACTAGTGGGAGGTAGAGAGACCCAGTACTTC. Protein: CASNLPGLVGGRETQYF.